This TCR beta chain was captured by sequencing in a study of shared clonotypes between healthy human individuals. Study summary: A donor's plate count was three for CD4 naive and three for CD4 memory; CD8 naive had two and CD8 memory one.

The CDR3 spans 15 residues. Germline V lookup: CDR1 MDHEN, CDR2 SYDVKM. Trimming pared 6 bases from V and 5 bases from J, leaving 17 bases between. Assay used: immunoSEQ multiplex PCR; TCRdb lists only in-frame clones, some missing. The repertoire holds about 1 million clones, with under 80% as singletons. Sequencing was performed on memory CD4+ T cells sorted from blood. Subset: CD45RA-negative fraction. The gene calls are TRBV28 and TRBJ2-4; D is undetermined. This clonotype was sampled from a man younger than 35 in good health. CDR3 sequence: CASRVSRGSQNIQYF. The CDR3, as DNA: TGTGCCAGCAGGGTCTCAAGAGGTTCCCAAAACATTCAGTACTTC.